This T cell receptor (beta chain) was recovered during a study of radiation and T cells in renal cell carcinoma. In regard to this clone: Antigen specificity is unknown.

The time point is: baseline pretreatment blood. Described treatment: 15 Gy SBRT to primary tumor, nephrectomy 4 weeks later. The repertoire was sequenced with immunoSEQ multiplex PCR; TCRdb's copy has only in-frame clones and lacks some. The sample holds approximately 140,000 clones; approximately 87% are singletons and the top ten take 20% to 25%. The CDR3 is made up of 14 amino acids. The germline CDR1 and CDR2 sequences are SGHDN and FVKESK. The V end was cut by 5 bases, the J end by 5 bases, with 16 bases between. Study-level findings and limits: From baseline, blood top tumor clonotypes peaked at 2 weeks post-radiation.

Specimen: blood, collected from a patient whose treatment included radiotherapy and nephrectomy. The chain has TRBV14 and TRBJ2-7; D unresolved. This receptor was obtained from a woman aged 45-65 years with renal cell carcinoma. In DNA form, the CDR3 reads TGTGCCAGCAGCATAATCGACGAAATCAACGAGCAGTACTTC. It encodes CASSIIDEINEQYF.